Below, 17 T cell receptor beta chains from the same sample are listed, as sequenced in a study of CD8+ T cells in alopecia areata. Treatment denoted: oral pan-JAK inhibitor, 5-10 mg twice daily. Investigators isolated RNA and reverse transcribed it into cDNA to act as the sequencing template. TCRdb's table, derived via immunoSEQ multiplex PCR, lists solely in-frame clones and lacks some. The repertoire holds about 160,000 clones, with just over 65% as singletons. Material: CD4+ T cells sorted from blood, obtained at week 4, from a patient treated with tofacitinib. Receptors originate from a human donor with alopecia areata.

The chain combines TRBV7-2 with TRBJ1-2; 7 bases are shared with TRBD1. This CDR3 has 13 amino acids. The V segment lost 4 bases and the J segment 8 bases; nucleotides outside the gene matches: 7. Germline V gene data show CDR1 as SGHTA and CDR2 as FQGNSA. The chain's CDR3 is CASSSNRGLGYTF. The CDR3 DNA is TGTGCCAGCAGCTCAAACAGGGGCCTGGGCTACACCTTC.

The rearrangement joins TRBV7-9 to TRBJ1-5; D unclear. The CDR3 length is 13 residues. Trimming removed 0 bases from V and 7 bases from J, with 7 bases in between. The germline gives CDR1 SEHNR, CDR2 FQNEAQ (reference sequence). Here the CDR3 reads CASSLAEGQPQHF. CDR3 DNA sequence: TGTGCCAGCAGCTTAGCGGAGGGCCAGCCCCAGCATTTT.

The rearrangement joins TRBV7-6 to TRBJ2-1, with D perhaps given as TRBD1 or TRBD2 (5 bases each). There are 13 residues in the CDR3. V was trimmed by 3 bases and J by 9 bases, leaving 12 bases between them. The germline V gene has CDR1 SGHVS and CDR2 FNYEAQ. CDR3: CASSLGYGAEQFF. DNA of the CDR3: TGTGCCAGCAGCTTGGGGTACGGGGCTGAGCAGTTCTTC. Looking up the rest from reference TRBV7-6 and TRBJ2-1 gives the full variable domain: GAGVSQSPRYKVTKRGQDVALRCDPISGHVSLYWYRQALGQGPEFLTYFNYEAQQDKSGLPNDRFSAERPEGSISTLTIQRTEQRDSAMYRCASSLGYGAEQFFGPGTRLTVL.

This clone has only a few counts. The V gene is TRBV30, the J gene TRBJ2-1, with D perhaps TRBD1 or TRBD2 (5 bases each). The CDR3 consists of 11 residues. Looked up from germline, CDR1 is GTSNPN and CDR2 is SVGIG (reference sequence). Trimming pared 4 bases from V and 9 bases from J, leaving 10 bases between. This CDR3 reads CAWNSGAEQFF. CDR3 in DNA: TGTGCCTGGAATTCCGGGGCTGAGCAGTTCTTC.

The chain recombines TRBV29-1 with TRBJ1-1; TRBD1 is a possible D gene (6 bases). The germline V gene has CDR1 SQVTM and CDR2 ANQGSEA. The ends were cut back, 6 bases at V and 2 bases at J, with 16 bases in the middle. The CDR3 covers 14 residues. The CDR3 region has the DNA TGCAGCGTCCGCGGACAGAGTATTAACACTGAAGCTTTCTTT. Amino acid sequence: CSVRGQSINTEAFF.

V usage is TRBV29-1 and J usage is TRBJ2-3; D is undetermined. The CDR3 covers 12 residues. Germline V gene sequence: CDR1 SQVTM, CDR2 ANQGSEA. Trimming removed 4 bases at V and 5 bases at J, with 10 bases between. For the CDR3, the DNA is TGCAGCGTTGCGTGGGTTGAAGATACGCAGTATTTT. As protein: CSVAWVEDTQYF.

This clone was counted between two and nine times. The gene calls are TRBV4-2 and TRBJ2-1, with a tentative D call TRBD2 (6 bases). CDR1 and CDR2 (germline): LGHNA, YNFKEQ. This CDR3 region has 13 residues. Deletions cut 1 base from V and 15 bases from J, with 16 bases between. The CDR3 DNA is TGTGCCAGCAGCCAAGTCCGGGAGTCGCGTTGGTTCTTC. Translation: CASSQVRESRWFF.

The gene calls are TRBV18 and TRBJ2-2; the match to TRBD2 covers 9 bases. The length of the CDR3 is 14 residues. Per the germline V gene, CDR1 is KGHSH and CDR2 is LQKENI. J gave up 5 bases and V 3 bases, and 1 base lay outside the gene matches. The chain's CDR3 is CASSPGLATGELFF. The CDR3 DNA reads TGTGCCAGCTCACCGGGACTAGCTACCGGGGAGCTGTTTTTT. Full variable domain (rest looked up from reference TRBV18 and TRBJ2-2): NAGVMQNPRHLVRRRGQEARLRCSPMKGHSHVYWYRQLPEEGLKFMVYLQKENIIDESGMPKERFSAEFPKEGPSILRIQQVVRGDSAAYFCASSPGLATGELFFGEGSRLTVL.

This sequence joins TRBV6-5 and TRBJ1-1; D gene unclear. The V end was cut by 2 bases, the J end by 1 base, with 2 bases between. This CDR3 spans 12 amino acids. CDR1 MNHEY and CDR2 SVGAGI come from the germline V gene. The CDR3 region has the DNA TGTGCCAGCAGTTACCCGAACACTGAAGCTTTCTTT. This codes for CASSYPNTEAFF.

The V gene is TRBV5-1, the J gene TRBJ1-1; 7 bases fit TRBD1. Germline-derived CDR1 and CDR2 are SGHRS and YFSETQ. Germline trimming cut 4 bases from V and 4 bases from J; bases unmatched to any gene: 10. This CDR3 spans 15 amino acids. Here the CDR3 DNA reads TGCGCCAGCAGCCTGCCCCGACAGGGTGGCACTGAAGCTTTCTTT. As protein: CASSLPRQGGTEAFF.

The gene calls are TRBV30 and TRBJ1-6; 10 bases line up with TRBD1. The CDR3 sequence is 14 residues long. The V segment lost 5 bases and the J segment 7 bases; nucleotides outside the gene matches: 5. Germline CDR1 is GTSNPN and CDR2 is SVGIG (reference sequence). The CDR3 is CAWGQGVGNSPLHF. The CDR3 nucleotides read TGTGCCTGGGGACAGGGGGTAGGGAATTCACCCCTCCACTTT.

The J gene is TRBJ2-7, the V gene TRBV5-1; no clear D gene. V was pared by 0 bases and J by 0 bases, with 7 bases between. Per germline, CDR1 SGHRS and CDR2 YFSETQ. This CDR3 has 14 amino acids. CDR3 in DNA: TGCGCCAGCAGCTTGGAGAGGAGCTCCTACGAGCAGTACTTC. Translating gives CASSLERSSYEQYF. The variable domain in full, with the rest retrieved from reference TRBV5-1 and TRBJ2-7, is KAGVTQTPRYLIKTRGQQVTLSCSPISGHRSVSWYQQTPGQGLQFLFEYFSETQRNKGNFPGRFSGRQFSNSRSEMNVSTLELGDSALYLCASSLERSSYEQYFGPGTRLTVT.

The rearrangement joins TRBV18 to TRBJ1-6; D call uncertain. The CDR3 is 21 residues long. Looked up from germline, CDR1 is KGHSH and CDR2 is LQKENI. Deletions cut 2 bases from V and 6 bases from J, with 29 bases between. CDR3: CASSPTPQQVAVRMGNSPLHF. CDR3 DNA sequence: TGTGCCAGCTCACCAACGCCCCAGCAGGTAGCGGTTCGTATGGGTAATTCACCCCTCCACTTT.

The V gene is TRBV30, the J gene TRBJ1-1, with D possibly TRBD1 on 6 matching bases. Between the trimmed V and J ends, which lost 0 bases and 2 bases, there was a span of 10 bases. CDR1 and CDR2 from the germline V gene are GTSNPN and SVGIG (reference sequence). The CDR3 sequence is 14 residues long. The CDR3 coding sequence is TGTGCCTGGAGTGTACAGGGCATTAACACTGAAGCTTTCTTT. The encoded protein is CAWSVQGINTEAFF.

The rearrangement uses TRBV25-1 and TRBJ1-2, with D perhaps TRBD1 (6 bases). CDR3 length: 15 amino acids. In germline, CDR1 is MGHDK, CDR2 SYGVNS. Between the trimmed V and J ends, which lost 5 bases and 4 bases, there was a span of 17 bases. In DNA, the CDR3 is TGTGCCAGCAGTTCTGTGGGGGCGCAAAGCTATGGCTACACCTTC. It yields the protein CASSSVGAQSYGYTF.

The chain carries TRBV9 and TRBJ1-6; D is possibly TRBD1 (6 bases). V was clipped by 4 bases and J by 9 bases, with 14 bases between them. Germline-derived CDR1 and CDR2 are SGDLS and YYNGEE. This CDR3 contains 14 residues. In nucleotides, the CDR3 is TGTGCCAGCAGCCCTCAGACAGGTTTTTCACCCCTCCACTTT. This sequence encodes CASSPQTGFSPLHF.

The chain joins TRBV30 to TRBJ2-7; D remains unclear. Germline CDR1 and CDR2: GTSNPN and SVGIG (reference sequence). V lost 3 bases and J lost 0, with 9 bases in between. CDR3 length: 13 residues. Written as DNA, the CDR3 is TGTGCCTGGAGCGAGTTCAACTCCTACGAGCAGTACTTC. Translated, it gives CAWSEFNSYEQYF.